These 13 T cell receptor beta chains came from one sample sequenced in a study of cytotoxic CD8 clonotypes in ibrutinib-treated CLL. Produced via immunoSEQ multiplex PCR; TCRdb's table is partial and in-frame only. The profile shows about 200,000 clones, 79% of them singletons. Source: PBMCs, taken after 12 months of ibrutinib treatment. These receptors originate from a human donor with chronic lymphocytic leukemia.

J is TRBJ2-1 and V is TRBV7-9; D unresolved. Trimming took off 4 bases at V and 8 bases at J, with 21 bases between the two ends. Germline V lookup: CDR1 SEHNR, CDR2 FQNEAQ (reference sequence). CDR3 size: 16 residues. CDR3 nucleotides: TGTGCCAGCAGCTCCCTGGGCAGCCACATGGGCGATGAGCAGTTCTTC. Translation: CASSSLGSHMGDEQFF.

The chain combines TRBV11-2 with TRBJ2-1, with 10 bases that match TRBD2. From germline, CDR1 is SGHAT and CDR2 FQNNGV. The CDR3 has 14 amino acids. V was clipped by 5 bases and J by 8 bases; unmatched bases: 6. CDR3 bases: TGTGCCAGCAGCAGTCTAGCGGGAGTGGATGAGCAGTTCTTC. Translation: CASSSLAGVDEQFF.

This chain uses TRBV2 with TRBJ2-2; TRBD2 matches 9 bases. The V gene end was trimmed by 2 bases and the J gene end by 1 base; junction bases not matched to a gene: 2. This CDR3 region has 16 residues. Germline V CDR1 and CDR2: SNHLY, FYNNEI. In nucleotides, the CDR3 is TGTGCCAGCAGTGAAAGCGGGGGGAGGAACACCGGGGAGCTGTTTTTT. It specifies CASSESGGRNTGELFF.

This clone was seen a few times. The chain has TRBV7-6 and TRBJ1-6; perhaps TRBD1 as D (5 bases). Germline V gene data show CDR1 as SGHVS and CDR2 as FNYEAQ. V lost 5 bases to trimming and J lost 7 bases, with 12 bases between them. This CDR3 is 14 amino acids long. CDR3 coding DNA: TGTGCCAGCAGCCCGGGGGAGCCCAATTCACCCCTCCACTTT. Its protein product is CASSPGEPNSPLHF. Combining the CDR3 with reference TRBV7-6 and TRBJ1-6 gives the whole variable domain GAGVSQSPRYKVTKRGQDVALRCDPISGHVSLYWYRQALGQGPEFLTYFNYEAQQDKSGLPNDRFSAERPEGSISTLTIQRTEQRDSAMYRCASSPGEPNSPLHFGNGTRLTVT.

In this sample, this clone turned up a few times. The J gene is TRBJ2-1, the V gene TRBV29-1; D not certain. Germline V gene lookup returns CDR1 SQVTM and CDR2 ANQGSEA. V was clipped by 2 bases and J by 6 bases, with 8 bases between them. This CDR3 comprises 12 residues. In nucleotides, the CDR3 is TGCAGCGTTGAAAAGGCTTCCAATGAGCAGTTCTTC. Its protein is CSVEKASNEQFF.

The V call is TRBV6-1, the J call TRBJ1-5; D is unclear. Trimming took 5 bases from V and 1 from J, leaving 12 bases between them. The germline CDR1 and CDR2 sequences are MNHNS and SASEGT. CDR3 size: 15 residues. The CDR3 coding sequence is TGTGCCAGCAGTCTAATCGGACCAAGCAATCAGCCCCAGCATTTT. Protein: CASSLIGPSNQPQHF.

This clone was recorded once. The genes are TRBV6-6 and TRBJ1-2; 8 positions agree with TRBD1. V lost 6 bases, J lost 6 bases, and 12 bases stayed unmatched. The CDR3 is made up of 15 amino acids. Germline CDR1 is MNHNY and CDR2 is SVGAGI (reference sequence). The CDR3 DNA sequence: TGTGCCAGCAGCCGCCCCCCGGGACAGGAAAATGGCTACACCTTC. Encoded protein: CASSRPPGQENGYTF.

This clone was found a few times. V usage is TRBV6-5 and J usage is TRBJ2-7, with TRBD2 matching over 7 bases. The germline V gene encodes CDR1 MNHEY and CDR2 SVGAGI. The CDR3 runs 13 residues. J gave up 6 bases and V 7 bases, and 9 bases lay outside the gene matches. The CDR3 DNA reads as TGTGCCAGCAAGGGAGGGATGACGGGCGAGCAGTACTTC. Translating it yields CASKGGMTGEQYF.

The V and J genes are TRBV6-1 and TRBJ2-4; tentatively, D is TRBD1 (5 bases). V was cut by 4 bases and J by 8 bases, with 15 bases left in between. This CDR3 has 14 amino acids. Germline-derived CDR1 and CDR2 are MNHNS and SASEGT. As DNA, the CDR3 is TGTGCCAGCAGTGTAGGAACAGGAGTAGACATTCAGTACTTC. As protein: CASSVGTGVDIQYF.

In its sample, this clone was seen once. V and J are TRBV5-4 and TRBJ2-3; 13 bases are shared with TRBD2. The CDR3 sequence is 16 residues long. Germline assignment: CDR1 SGHNT and CDR2 YYREEE (reference sequence). V lost 0 bases and J lost 6; bases outside the gene matches: 4. CDR3 sequence (DNA): TGTGCCAGCAGCTTGGGGACTAGCGGGAGTATGGATACGCAGTATTTT. Translating gives CASSLGTSGSMDTQYF.

The rearrangement links TRBV9 to TRBJ2-1; 10 bases match TRBD2. V lost 0 bases to trimming and J lost 7 bases; unmatched junction nucleotides: 7. This CDR3 region has 16 residues. Germline V gives CDR1 SGDLS, CDR2 YYNGEE. The CDR3 sequence: CASSVERWTSGNEQFF. DNA for the CDR3: TGTGCCAGCAGCGTAGAAAGGTGGACTAGCGGAAATGAGCAGTTCTTC.

The chain has TRBV6-5 and TRBJ2-2; D is perhaps TRBD1 (5 bases). CDR1 is MNHEY and CDR2 is SVGAGI in the germline V gene. This CDR3 comprises 15 residues. V shed 6 bases and J shed 6 bases, with 17 bases lying between them. The CDR3 loop is CASSPTHRFAGELFF. The CDR3 DNA reads as TGTGCCAGCAGCCCCACCCACAGGTTCGCCGGGGAGCTGTTTTTT.

V gene TRBV19 combines with J gene TRBJ2-7; D is possibly TRBD2 (6 bases). V was trimmed by 3 bases and J by 3 bases, leaving 12 bases between them. The CDR3 consists of 14 residues. CDR1 and CDR2 from the germline V gene are LNHDA and SQIVND (reference sequence). This chain's CDR3 is CASSIGGTYYEQYF. Written as DNA, the CDR3 is TGTGCCAGTAGTATCGGAGGGACCTACTACGAGCAGTACTTC.